These T cell receptor beta chains were read from a single sample in a study of T cells in Graves' hyperthyroidism and ophthalmopathy. TCRdb fed the multiplex PCR reads into MiXCR, producing one record per CDR3 protein. The profile shows around 560,000 distinct CDR3 sequences, roughly a sixth of them singletons. Specimen: blood. Receptors originate from a woman between 18 and 30 years old with Graves' hyperthyroidism. The CDR3 runs from the conserved cysteine through the conserved F or W. A D gene is named only where the DNA matches it firmly. Clone size is not always given. Where it is, it says once, few, many or a class for expanded clones.

length	size	V	D	J	CDR3	DNA
14	.	TRBV4-3	.	TRBJ1-2	CASSQDPRDYGYTF	TGCGCCAGCAGCCAAGATCCCAGGGACTATGGCTACACCTTC
15	many	TRBV20-1	.	TRBJ2-3	CSANDQGTSTDTQYF	TGCAGTGCTAACGACCAGGGGACTAGCACAGATACGCAGTATTTT
14	.	TRBV7-3	.	TRBJ1-2	CASSRDGSLYGYTF	TGTGCCAGCAGCCGGGACGGCTCCCTCTATGGCTACACCTTC
14	many	TRBV20-1	TRBD2	TRBJ2-7	CSIAGASGSYEQYF	TGCAGTATCGCCGGCGCTAGCGGCTCCTACGAGCAGTACTTC
17	.	TRBV4-1	TRBD2	TRBJ2-5	CASSKGLSLAGEETQYF	TGCGCCAGCAGCAAAGGGTTGTCGCTAGCGGGAGAAGAGACCCAGTACTTC
17	many	TRBV20-1	.	TRBJ2-4	CSASWSAADLAKNIQYF	TGCAGTGCTAGCTGGTCCGCAGCGGACTTAGCCAAAAACATTCAGTACTTC
17	.	TRBV9	TRBD1	TRBJ1-6	CASSGTGASSYNSPLHF	TGTGCCAGCAGCGGTACAGGGGCAAGCTCCTATAATTCACCCCTCCACTTT
16	few	TRBV12-3/TRBV12-4	.	TRBJ2-1	CASKPSWQSSYNEQFF	TGTGCCAGCAAACCTTCTTGGCAGAGCTCCTACAATGAGCAGTTCTTC
14	.	TRBV4-3	TRBD1	TRBJ1-2	CASSQEQGSRGYTF	TGCGCCAGCAGCCAAGAACAGGGGAGTCGGGGCTACACCTTC
14	few	TRBV20-1	TRBD2	TRBJ2-7	CSASPSGLSYEQYF	TGCAGTGCTAGTCCTAGCGGTCTTTCCTACGAGCAGTACTTC
14	few	TRBV3-1	.	TRBJ2-5	CASSHRGFEETQYF	TGTGCCAGCAGTCACCGGGGATTCGAAGAGACCCAGTACTTC
13	many	TRBV3-1	.	TRBJ1-6	CASSQEGNSPLHF	TGTGCCAGCAGCCAAGAGGGCAATTCACCCCTCCACTTT
15	few	TRBV5-1	.	TRBJ1-4	CASRGEAATNEKLFF	TGCGCCAGCAGGGGAGAGGCTGCAACTAATGAAAAACTGTTTTTT
17	many	TRBV28	.	TRBJ2-7	CASSPQRGASRGYEQYF	TGTGCCAGCAGTCCACAGCGCGGGGCTAGCAGGGGCTACGAGCAGTACTTC
19	few	TRBV4-3	.	TRBJ2-1	CASSQVWRRGNISYNEQFF	TGCGCCAGCAGCCAAGTCTGGCGGCGGGGTAACATCTCCTACAATGAGCAGTTCTTC
12	many	TRBV5-1	.	TRBJ2-7	CASSLVPYEQYF	TGTGCCAGCAGCTTAGTTCCCTACGAGCAGTACTTC
15	many	TRBV30	TRBD1	TRBJ2-5	CAWSVLTGVQETQYF	TGTGCCTGGAGTGTACTCACAGGGGTCCAAGAGACCCAGTACTTC
9	many	TRBV2	.	TRBJ1-1	CASRGQAFF	TGTGCCAGCAGGGGGCAAGCTTTCTTT
14	.	TRBV7-9	.	TRBJ1-1	CASSLSDIRSEAFF	TGTGCCAGCAGCTTATCTGATATCAGGTCTGAAGCTTTCTTT
17	many	TRBV20-1	.	TRBJ2-5	CSARDRIGGSGTETQYF	TGCAGTGCTAGAGATCGGATAGGAGGTTCGGGGACCGAGACCCAGTACTTC
14	.	TRBV7-9	.	TRBJ1-5	CASSLAVGHQPQHF	TGTGCCAGCAGCTTAGCGGTTGGGCATCAGCCCCAGCATTTT
13	.	TRBV13	.	TRBJ1-5	CASSLGLRQPQHF	TGTGCCAGCAGCTTAGGGCTTCGTCAGCCCCAGCATTTT
15	few	TRBV7-7	TRBD1	TRBJ2-5	CASSLRDRLHETQYF	TGTGCCAGCAGCTTACGGGACAGGTTGCATGAGACCCAGTACTTC
13	many	TRBV11-3	TRBD1	TRBJ2-5	CASSLAGQIRQYF	TGTGCCAGCAGCTTAGCGGGACAGATCCGCCAGTACTTC
13	many	TRBV11-2	.	TRBJ2-2	CASSLYTTGELFF	TGTGCCAGCAGCTTATACACCACCGGGGAGCTGTTTTTT
18	few	TRBV27	TRBD2	TRBJ2-3	CASPPWLAGGPIGDTQYF	TGTGCCAGCCCACCCTGGCTAGCGGGAGGGCCGATCGGAGATACGCAGTATTTT
13	few	TRBV5-1	TRBD1	TRBJ2-7	CASTRDRGYEQYF	TGCGCCAGCACCCGGGACAGGGGCTACGAGCAGTACTTC
16	few	TRBV12-3/TRBV12-4	.	TRBJ2-1	CASSGRDGGSYNEQFF	TGTGCCAGCAGTGGAAGAGACGGGGGCTCCTACAATGAGCAGTTCTTC
14	many	TRBV20-1	TRBD2	TRBJ2-5	CSATSGAPQETQYF	TGCAGTGCTACTAGCGGGGCGCCCCAAGAGACCCAGTACTTC
16	many	TRBV7-2	TRBD1	TRBJ2-1	CASSSRRAGGMNEQFF	TGTGCCAGCAGCTCCCGGCGGGCAGGGGGCATGAATGAGCAGTTCTTC
14	many	TRBV6-1	.	TRBJ1-2	CASSVGQSNYGYTF	TGTGCCAGCAGCGTTGGACAGTCTAACTATGGCTACACCTTC
16	.	TRBV6-6	TRBD1	TRBJ1-5	CASSYSTPDRGQPQHF	TGTGCCAGCAGTTACTCGACCCCGGACAGGGGTCAGCCCCAGCATTTT
19	.	TRBV15	TRBD2	TRBJ2-7	CATSRPAMRGMLSAGEQYF	TGTGCCACCAGCAGACCCGCTATGCGGGGGATGTTATCGGCGGGGGAGCAGTACTTC
18	few	TRBV6-5	TRBD2	TRBJ2-5	CASSYVLAGGLPGETQYF	TGTGCCAGCAGTTACGTACTAGCGGGAGGGCTGCCCGGGGAGACCCAGTACTTC
14	few	TRBV28	TRBD1	TRBJ1-5	CASSFTGAHQPQHF	TGTGCCAGCAGTTTTACAGGGGCGCATCAGCCCCAGCATTTT
16	few	TRBV6-2/TRBV6-3	TRBD1	TRBJ1-5	CASSYPHRGWDQPQHF	TGTGCCAGCAGTTACCCGCACAGGGGTTGGGATCAGCCCCAGCATTTT
13	many	TRBV20-1	TRBD2	TRBJ2-5	CSSQAGGYPTQYF	TGCAGTTCCCAAGCGGGGGGGTACCCGACCCAGTACTTC
17	.	TRBV7-2	TRBD2	TRBJ2-3	CASSLDNAGGGADTQYF	TGTGCCAGCAGCTTAGACAATGCGGGAGGTGGGGCAGATACGCAGTATTTT
13	many	TRBV5-6	.	TRBJ1-2	CASSKQGAKGYTF	TGTGCCAGCAGCAAACAGGGTGCAAAAGGCTACACCTTC
14	many	TRBV7-2	.	TRBJ1-2	CASSLGFLRLGYTF	TGTGCCAGCAGCTTAGGTTTCTTAAGGCTTGGCTACACCTTC
12	few	TRBV29-1	.	TRBJ2-3	CSAHSGADTQYF	TGCAGCGCCCACTCTGGTGCAGATACGCAGTATTTT
15	many	TRBV3-1	TRBD1	TRBJ2-7	CASSQGTGGSAEQYF	TGTGCCAGCAGCCAGGGGACAGGGGGATCTGCTGAGCAGTACTTC
13	once	TRBV11-3	.	TRBJ2-3	CASRHTNTDTRYF	TGTGCCAGCAGACACACCAACACAGATACGCGGTATTTT
16	few	TRBV5-1	.	TRBJ2-4	CASSFEGRGAKNIQYF	TGTGCCAGCAGCTTTGAGGGGCGCGGGGCCAAAAACATTCAGTACTTC
17	.	TRBV7-3	TRBD2	TRBJ2-1	CASSLLAGGHSYNEQFF	TGTGCCAGCAGCCTACTAGCGGGGGGTCATTCCTACAATGAGCAGTTCTTC